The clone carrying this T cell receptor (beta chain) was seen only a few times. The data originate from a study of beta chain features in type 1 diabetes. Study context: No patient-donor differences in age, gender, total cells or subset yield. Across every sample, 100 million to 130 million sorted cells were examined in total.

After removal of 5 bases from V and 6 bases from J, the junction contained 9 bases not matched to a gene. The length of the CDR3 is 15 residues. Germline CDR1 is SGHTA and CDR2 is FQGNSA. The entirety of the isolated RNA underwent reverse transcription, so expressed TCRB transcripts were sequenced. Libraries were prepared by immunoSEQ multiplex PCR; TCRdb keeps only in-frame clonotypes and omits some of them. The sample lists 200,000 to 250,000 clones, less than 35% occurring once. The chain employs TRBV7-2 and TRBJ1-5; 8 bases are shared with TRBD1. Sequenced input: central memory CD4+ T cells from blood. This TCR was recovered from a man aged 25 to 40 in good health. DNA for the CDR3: TGTGCCAGCAGCCTCCCGACAGGGGACAGTCAGCCCCAGCATTTT. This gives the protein CASSLPTGDSQPQHF.